Below are 30 T cell receptor beta chains sequenced from a single sample in a study of Ad26.COV2.S vaccination and SARS-CoV-2 variants. The protocol was immunoSEQ multiplex PCR, while the TCRdb copy is restricted to in-frame clones and leaves out a portion. Found here are 360,000 or so clones, around 86% of them singletons; the top ten hold 3.4%. Treatment defined: some 20 received Ad26.COV2.S at low or high dose, single or two shots; about 5 received placebo; per-sample allocation not given. After the first vaccine or placebo injection, samples were drawn on day 63. Sample: peripheral blood, taken in a trial of Ad26.COV2.S vaccine versus placebo. These receptors came from a person between 18 and 65 years old who received the Ad26.COV2.S COVID-19 vaccine or a placebo.

The rearrangement uses TRBV7-9 and TRBJ2-1, with TRBD2 identical over 8 bases. The CDR3 contains 15 residues. Germline CDR1 reads SEHNR; CDR2 reads FQNEAQ (reference sequence). V shed 0 bases and J 7 bases; nucleotides not matched to a gene: 5. The CDR3 here is CASSLAERGKNEQFF. The CDR3 coding sequence is TGTGCCAGCAGCTTAGCGGAGCGGGGGAAGAATGAGCAGTTCTTC.

The chain is built from TRBV2 and TRBJ2-3, with unresolved D. The CDR3 has 13 amino acids. V was clipped by 7 bases and J by 1 base, with 9 bases between them. Germline V gene sequence: CDR1 SNHLY, CDR2 FYNNEI. The CDR3 spells CASNNRGTDTQYF. DNA for the CDR3: TGTGCCAGCAATAACAGAGGCACAGATACGCAGTATTTT.

CDR3 protein: CASSLFGTASSYEQYF. In DNA form, the CDR3 reads TGCGCCAGCAGCTTGTTCGGGACAGCTAGCTCCTACGAGCAGTACTTC. V and J are TRBV5-1 and TRBJ2-7; 7 nucleotides match TRBD1. V trimming: 1 base; J trimming: 0 bases; junction bases outside the gene matches: 7. Germline V gene sequence: CDR1 SGHRS, CDR2 YFSETQ. The CDR3 runs 16 residues.

V usage is TRBV2 and J usage is TRBJ1-3; D is unresolved. V lost 5 bases and J 5 bases, leaving 10 bases between the germline ends. The CDR3 length is 13 residues. Germline loops: CDR1 SNHLY, CDR2 FYNNEI. In nucleotides, the CDR3 is TGTGCCAGCAGTAATAATCAGAGAAACACCATATATTTT. This gives the protein CASSNNQRNTIYF.

The chain carries TRBV29-1 and TRBJ2-1; TRBD2 is a possible D gene (6 bases). Germline V gene lookup returns CDR1 SQVTM and CDR2 ANQGSEA. Between the trimmed V and J ends, which lost 7 bases and 4 bases, there was a span of 17 bases. The CDR3 length is 14 residues. The CDR3 coding sequence is TGCAGCGCCGAAGATTGGGAGGATTACAATGAGCAGTTCTTC. Protein product: CSAEDWEDYNEQFF.

The gene calls are TRBV15 and TRBJ1-4; D ambiguous. Germline V gene sequence: CDR1 LNHNV, CDR2 YYDKDF (reference sequence). Trimming took 8 bases from V and 4 from J, leaving 8 bases between them. CDR3 length equals 12 residues. CDR3 region: CATSRGNEKLFF. The CDR3 DNA is TGTGCCACCTCCCGGGGTAATGAAAAACTGTTTTTT.

This clone was found a few times. The V gene is TRBV5-1, the J gene TRBJ2-3; possibly TRBD2 for D (5 bases). The length of the CDR3 is 14 residues. V was pared by 6 bases and J by 0 bases, with 11 bases between. The germline V gene has CDR1 SGHRS and CDR2 YFSETQ. The CDR3 spells CASTLGLSTDTQYF. The CDR3 DNA is TGCGCCAGCACCCTTGGACTCAGCACAGATACGCAGTATTTT. The full variable domain, its missing parts supplied by reference TRBV5-1 and TRBJ2-3, is KAGVTQTPRYLIKTRGQQVTLSCSPISGHRSVSWYQQTPGQGLQFLFEYFSETQRNKGNFPGRFSGRQFSNSRSEMNVSTLELGDSALYLCASTLGLSTDTQYFGPGTRLTVL.

The chain employs TRBV20-1 and TRBJ1-1; no definite D call. V was cut by 3 bases and J by 11 bases, with 13 bases left in between. The CDR3 has 11 residues. From germline, CDR1 is DFQATT and CDR2 SNEGSKA (reference sequence). Here the CDR3 reads CSASPRTGAFF. Written as DNA, the CDR3 is TGCAGTGCTAGTCCCCGAACCGGGGCTTTCTTT.

The CDR3 nucleotides are TGTGCCAGCAGTTTAGGGCAGGGGGCTTACGAGCAGTACTTC. Its translation: CASSLGQGAYEQYF. The gene calls are TRBV28 and TRBJ2-7; TRBD1 matches at 8 bases. The ends lost 2 bases at V and 4 bases at J; junction bases unmatched: 4. The CDR3 has 14 amino acids. Germline V lookup: CDR1 MDHEN, CDR2 SYDVKM.

This sequence joins TRBV6-2 or TRBV6-3 and TRBJ2-7; TRBD1 agrees at 11 bases. The CDR3 contains 15 residues. Trimming cost V 5 bases and J 1 base; bases outside gene matches: 4. Germline loops: CDR1 MNHEY, CDR2 SVGEGT. The DNA of the CDR3 is TGTGCCAGCAGTCCCGGACAGGGGGCTTCCTACGAGCAGTACTTC. It is translated as CASSPGQGASYEQYF.

This chain uses TRBV9 with TRBJ2-7; 8 nucleotides line up with TRBD1. Germline lookup yields CDR1 SGDLS and CDR2 YYNGEE. This CDR3 comprises 14 residues. V dropped 3 bases and J dropped 1; count of bases not matched to a gene: 3. CDR3 coding DNA: TGTGCCAGCAGCGCCAGGACAGGGTCCTACGAGCAGTACTTC. Encoded protein: CASSARTGSYEQYF.

CDR3 protein: CASSQGTDSGNTIYF. CDR3 in DNA: TGTGCCAGCAGCCAAGGGACAGACTCTGGAAACACCATATATTTT. The chain joins TRBV3-1 (or the pseudogene TRBV3-2) to TRBJ1-3, with D perhaps TRBD1 (6 bases). This CDR3 is 15 amino acids long. Germline assignment: CDR1 LGHDT and CDR2 YNNKEL (reference sequence). The V gene lost 1 base and the J gene lost 0 bases, with 7 bases spanning the gap.

The rearrangement joins TRBV12-3 or TRBV12-4 to TRBJ1-2, with D unresolved. The CDR3 length is 13 residues. V was shortened by 0 bases and J by 4 bases, with 6 bases between the two germline ends. The CDR3 spells CASSLAAGYGYTF. Written as DNA, the CDR3 is TGTGCCAGCAGTTTAGCGGCAGGCTATGGCTACACCTTC.

The rearrangement uses TRBV25-1 and TRBJ2-1; 12 bases match TRBD1. Per the germline V gene, CDR1 is MGHDK and CDR2 is SYGVNS. J gave up 7 bases and V 5 bases, and 9 bases lay outside the gene matches. The CDR3 runs to 16 residues. As DNA, the CDR3 is TGTGCCAGCAGTAGCCCGGGACAGGGGGCACGTAATGAGCAGTTCTTC. Translated: CASSSPGQGARNEQFF.

In its sample, this clone was seen once. The rearrangement links TRBV6-2 or TRBV6-3 to TRBJ1-2; D gene unclear. V lost 6 bases to trimming and J lost 8 bases, with 19 bases between them. The CDR3 has 14 residues. CDR1 is MNHEY and CDR2 is SVGEGT in the germline V gene. This CDR3 is CASSPPDASIGYTF. CDR3 DNA: TGTGCCAGCAGCCCCCCGGACGCCAGCATCGGCTACACCTTC.

The chain uses TRBV29-1 and TRBJ1-2, with 7 nucleotides matching TRBD1. Germline V gene data show CDR1 as SQVTM and CDR2 as ANQGSEA. The V segment lost 0 bases and the J segment 8 bases; nucleotides outside the gene matches: 9. This CDR3 is built from 14 residues. The CDR3 DNA sequence: TGCAGCGTTGAAGATCAATGGCAGGGGGACGGCTACACCTTC. As protein: CSVEDQWQGDGYTF. Using reference TRBV29-1 and TRBJ1-2 for the parts outside the CDR3, the full variable domain is SAVISQKPSRDICQRGTSLTIQCQVDSQVTMMFWYRQQPGQSLTLIATANQGSEATYESGFVIDKFPISRPNLTFSTLTVSNMSPEDSSIYLCSVEDQWQGDGYTFGSGTRLTVV.

The chain employs TRBV15 and TRBJ1-4; D might be TRBD1 (5 bases). Germline CDR1 LNHNV, CDR2 YYDKDF (reference sequence). The CDR3 runs 16 residues. V was pared by 2 bases and J by 7 bases, with 17 bases between. Here the CDR3 DNA reads TGTGCCACCAGCAGATCGAAAGGAGGGGATAGTGAAAAACTGTTTTTT. Its translation: CATSRSKGGDSEKLFF.

This chain connects TRBV13 to TRBJ1-2; 11 bases line up with TRBD1. V lost 3 bases and J lost 6; bases outside the gene matches: 3. Germline V gene data show CDR1 as PRHDT and CDR2 as FYEKMQ (reference sequence). The CDR3 is made up of 14 amino acids. The CDR3 spells CASSFGQGADGYTF. Here the CDR3 DNA reads TGTGCCAGCAGCTTCGGACAGGGGGCGGATGGCTACACCTTC.

The J gene is TRBJ2-2, the V gene TRBV24-1; 9 bases are a match to TRBD1. Germline V gene lookup returns CDR1 KGHDR and CDR2 SFDVKD. V dropped 6 bases and J dropped 7; count of bases not matched to a gene: 5. CDR3 length equals 14 residues. CDR3 sequence (DNA): TGTGCCACCAGTCCCGGGACAGGGTACGGGGAGCTGTTTTTT. Residues: CATSPGTGYGELFF.

The J gene is TRBJ2-7, the V gene TRBV9, with 8 bases lining up with TRBD1. The V gene's germline CDR1 is SGDLS and CDR2 YYNGEE. This CDR3 contains 15 residues. J lost 3 bases, V lost 0 bases, and 5 bases had no gene match. CDR3 region: CASSVEGTGRYEQYF. The CDR3 nucleotides are TGTGCCAGCAGCGTAGAAGGGACAGGTCGCTACGAGCAGTACTTC.

This chain joins TRBV9 and TRBJ2-4; 12 bases map to TRBD2. Trimming cost V 3 bases and J 0 bases; bases outside gene matches: 4. CDR3 length: 17 residues. The germline V gene has CDR1 SGDLS and CDR2 YYNGEE. CDR3 sequence: CASSAPTSGGAKNIQYF. The CDR3, as DNA: TGTGCCAGCAGCGCCCCGACTAGCGGGGGAGCCAAAAACATTCAGTACTTC.

The chain employs TRBV30 and TRBJ2-5, with 9 bases matching TRBD2. The CDR3 length is 15 residues. The junction had 7 bases not matched to a gene; V was cut back by 0 bases and J by 5 bases. Germline-derived CDR1 and CDR2 are GTSNPN and SVGIG (reference sequence). The CDR3 sequence: CAWSVGLAGPETQYF. The DNA of the CDR3 is TGTGCCTGGAGTGTTGGCCTAGCGGGGCCGGAGACCCAGTACTTC.

This clone was seen at least ten times. CDR3 DNA: TGTGCCAGCAGGAAGGAGGGTGGGGCAGGGGGCACTGAAGCTTTCTTT. Its protein is CASRKEGGAGGTEAFF. The chain couples TRBV2 to TRBJ1-1, with TRBD1 identical over 7 bases. The trim removed 6 bases at V and 4 bases at J, leaving 14 bases unmatched. The CDR3 has 16 residues. Germline loops: CDR1 SNHLY, CDR2 FYNNEI.

This chain connects TRBV24-1 to TRBJ2-3, with a weak D call TRBD1 (6 bases). The CDR3 sequence is 14 residues long. CDR1 and CDR2 (germline): KGHDR, SFDVKD. Trimming left V 4 bases short and J 4 bases short, with 11 bases between. The CDR3 loop is CATSDGRGADTQYF. The CDR3 DNA reads as TGTGCCACCAGTGACGGCAGGGGCGCAGATACGCAGTATTTT.

The chain couples TRBV30 to TRBJ2-5; the D is unclear. The length of the CDR3 is 12 residues. Germline CDR1 GTSNPN, CDR2 SVGIG (reference sequence). V lost 1 base and J lost 5, with 8 bases in between. The DNA of the CDR3 is TGTGCCTGGAGTGGCAGCCGCGAGACCCAGTACTTC. Amino acid sequence: CAWSGSRETQYF. The entire variable domain, with the rest obtained from reference TRBV30 and TRBJ2-5, is as follows: SQTIHQWPATLVQPVGSPLSLECTVEGTSNPNLYWYRQAAGRGLQLLFYSVGIGQISSEVPQNLSASRPQDRQFILSSKKLLLSDSGFYLCAWSGSRETQYFGPGTRLLVL.

The V gene is TRBV21-1, the J gene TRBJ1-4; the table's D call of TRBD1 was not tested on the DNA. TRBV21-1 is given as a pseudogene. The CDR3 runs to 19 residues. As DNA, the CDR3 is TGTGCCAGCAGCAAAGCGGGGACAGGGGCGATAGCAACTAATGAAAAACTGTTTTTT. It translates to CASSKAGTGAIATNEKLFF.

This chain links TRBV7-9 with TRBJ1-1, with unresolved D. Per the germline V gene, CDR1 is SEHNR and CDR2 is FQNEAQ (reference sequence). The CDR3 is made up of 13 amino acids. The germline V and J ends were trimmed by 10 bases and 1 base, with 13 bases remaining between them. CDR3 nucleotides: TGTGCCACCCTTATAGCCGGGAACACTGAAGCTTTCTTT. This translates into CATLIAGNTEAFF. Full variable domain (rest looked up from reference TRBV7-9 and TRBJ1-1): DTGVSQNPRHKITKRGQNVTFRCDPISEHNRLYWYRQTLGQGPEFLTYFQNEAQLEKSRLLSDRFSAERPKGSFSTLEIQRTEQGDSAMYLCATLIAGNTEAFFGQGTRLTVV.

The rearrangement uses TRBV27 and TRBJ2-2; D may correspond to TRBD1 or TRBD2 (5 bases each). There are 16 residues in the CDR3. Trimming cost V 3 bases and J 2 bases, with 13 bases left between them. Per the germline V gene, CDR1 is MNHEY and CDR2 is SMNVEV (reference sequence). The CDR3 DNA follows: TGTGCCAGCAGTTTCTCTACCGGGACCAACACCGGGGAGCTGTTTTTT. It is translated as CASSFSTGTNTGELFF.

In its sample, this clone was seen a few times. This chain links TRBV10-2 with TRBJ1-1, with 10 bases lining up with TRBD1. This CDR3 is 17 amino acids long. Germline CDR1 and CDR2: WSHSY and SAAADI. V dropped 6 bases and J dropped 0; count of bases not matched to a gene: 10. This CDR3 is CASSTTTGGWVNTEAFF. DNA of the CDR3: TGCGCCAGCAGCACCACGACAGGGGGCTGGGTGAACACTGAAGCTTTCTTT.

The chain joins TRBV30 to TRBJ1-3; weak D call: TRBD1 (6 bases). The CDR3 runs 14 residues. V shed 8 bases and J shed 4 bases, with 18 bases lying between them. In germline, CDR1 is GTSNPN, CDR2 SVGIG (reference sequence). CDR3 amino acids: CALGGRPDGNTIYF. DNA for the CDR3: TGTGCCCTGGGGGGCCGACCGGACGGAAACACCATATATTTT.